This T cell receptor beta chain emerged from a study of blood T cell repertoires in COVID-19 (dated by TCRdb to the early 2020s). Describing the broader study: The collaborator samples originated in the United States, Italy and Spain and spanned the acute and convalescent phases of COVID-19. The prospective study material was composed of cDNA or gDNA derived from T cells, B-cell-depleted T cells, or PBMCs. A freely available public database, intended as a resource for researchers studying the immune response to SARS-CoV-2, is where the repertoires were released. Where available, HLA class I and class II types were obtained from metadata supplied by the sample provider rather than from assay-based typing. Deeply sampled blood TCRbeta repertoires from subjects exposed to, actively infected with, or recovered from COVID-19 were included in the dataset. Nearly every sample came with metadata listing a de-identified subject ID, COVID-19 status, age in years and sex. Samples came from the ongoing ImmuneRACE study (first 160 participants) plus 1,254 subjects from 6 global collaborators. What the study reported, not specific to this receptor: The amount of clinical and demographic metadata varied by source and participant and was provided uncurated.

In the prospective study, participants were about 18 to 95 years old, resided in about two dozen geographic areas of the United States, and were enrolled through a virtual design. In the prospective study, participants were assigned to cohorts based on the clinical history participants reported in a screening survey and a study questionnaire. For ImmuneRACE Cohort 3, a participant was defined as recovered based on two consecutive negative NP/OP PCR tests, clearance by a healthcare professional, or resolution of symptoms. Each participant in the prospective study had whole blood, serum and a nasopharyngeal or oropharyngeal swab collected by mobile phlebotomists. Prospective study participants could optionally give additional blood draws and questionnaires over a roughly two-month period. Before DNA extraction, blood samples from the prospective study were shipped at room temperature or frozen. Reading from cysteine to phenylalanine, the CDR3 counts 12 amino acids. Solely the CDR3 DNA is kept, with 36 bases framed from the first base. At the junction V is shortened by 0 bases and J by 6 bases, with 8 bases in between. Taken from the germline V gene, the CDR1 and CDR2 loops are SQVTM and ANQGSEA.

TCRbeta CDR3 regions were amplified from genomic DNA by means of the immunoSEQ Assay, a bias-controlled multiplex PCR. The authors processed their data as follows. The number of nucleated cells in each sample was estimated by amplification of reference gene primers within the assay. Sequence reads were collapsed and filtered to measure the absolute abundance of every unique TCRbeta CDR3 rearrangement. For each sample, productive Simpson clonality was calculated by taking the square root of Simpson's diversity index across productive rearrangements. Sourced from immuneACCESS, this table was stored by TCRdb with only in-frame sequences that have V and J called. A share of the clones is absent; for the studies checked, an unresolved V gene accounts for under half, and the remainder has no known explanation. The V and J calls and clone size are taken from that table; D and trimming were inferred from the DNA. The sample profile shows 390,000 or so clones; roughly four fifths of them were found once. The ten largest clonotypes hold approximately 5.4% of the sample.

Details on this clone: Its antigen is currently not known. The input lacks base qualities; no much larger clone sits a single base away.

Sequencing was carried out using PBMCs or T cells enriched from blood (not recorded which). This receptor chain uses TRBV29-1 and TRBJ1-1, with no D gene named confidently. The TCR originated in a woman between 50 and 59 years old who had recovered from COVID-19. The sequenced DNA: TGCAGCGTTGAAGAGGGAGGCGCTGAAGCTTTCTTT. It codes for CSVEEGGAEAFF. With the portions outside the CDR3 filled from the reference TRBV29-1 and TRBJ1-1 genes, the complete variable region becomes SAVISQKPSRDICQRGTSLTIQCQVDSQVTMMFWYRQQPGQSLTLIATANQGSEATYESGFVIDKFPISRPNLTFSTLTVSNMSPEDSSIYLCSVEEGGAEAFFGQGTRLTVV.